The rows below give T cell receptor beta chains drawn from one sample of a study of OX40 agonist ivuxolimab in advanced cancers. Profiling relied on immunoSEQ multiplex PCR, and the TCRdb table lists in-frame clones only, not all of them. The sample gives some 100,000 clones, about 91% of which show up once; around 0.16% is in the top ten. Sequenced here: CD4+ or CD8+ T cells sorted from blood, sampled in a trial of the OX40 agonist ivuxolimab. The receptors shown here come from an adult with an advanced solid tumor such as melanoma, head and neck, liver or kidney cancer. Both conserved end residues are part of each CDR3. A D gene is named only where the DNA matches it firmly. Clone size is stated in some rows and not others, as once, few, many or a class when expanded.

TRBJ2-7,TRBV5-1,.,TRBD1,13,CASSGTGSWEQYF,TGCGCCAGCTCCGGGACAGGGTCTTGGGAGCAGTACTTC
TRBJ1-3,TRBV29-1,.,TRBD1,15,CSVLGTDISGNTIYF,TGCAGCGTTCTCGGGACAGACATTTCTGGAAACACCATATATTTT
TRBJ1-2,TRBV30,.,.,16,CAWTPGLLPRNYGYTF,TGTGCCTGGACCCCGGGACTCCTTCCCCGTAACTATGGCTACACCTTC
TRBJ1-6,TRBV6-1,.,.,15,CASRRGSSYNSPLHF,TGTGCCAGCAGAAGGGGGAGCTCCTATAATTCACCCCTCCACTTT
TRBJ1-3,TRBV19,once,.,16,CASNGRTSGVVDTIYF,TGTGCCAGTAATGGCCGGACATCAGGTGTGGTCGACACCATATATTTT
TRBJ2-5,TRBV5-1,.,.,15,CASSGDGAVQETQYF,TGCGCCAGCAGCGGGGATGGAGCGGTACAAGAGACCCAGTACTTC
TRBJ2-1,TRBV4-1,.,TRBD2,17,CASSSPSGGSSYNEQFF,TGCGCCAGCAGCTCTCCTAGCGGGGGGAGCTCCTACAATGAGCAGTTCTTC
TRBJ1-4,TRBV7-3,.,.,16,CASSGLGPTTNEKLFF,TGTGCCAGCAGCGGACTCGGACCCACAACTAATGAAAAACTGTTTTTT
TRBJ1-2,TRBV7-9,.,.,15,CASSLDLQGAWGYTF,TGTGCCAGCAGCTTAGATCTCCAGGGCGCCTGGGGCTACACCTTC
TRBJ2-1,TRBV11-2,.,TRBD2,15,CASSPLGGRDNEQFF,TGTGCCAGCAGCCCCCTCGGCGGGAGGGACAATGAGCAGTTCTTC
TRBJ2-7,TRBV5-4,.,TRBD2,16,CASSPLGLAGSYEQYF,TGTGCCAGCAGCCCGCTAGGACTAGCGGGATCCTACGAGCAGTACTTC
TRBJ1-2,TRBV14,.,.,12,CASSWGSYGYTF,TGTGCCAGCAGCTGGGGGAGCTATGGCTACACCTTC
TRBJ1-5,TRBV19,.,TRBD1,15,CASSTQQGNNQPQHF,TGTGCCAGTAGCACCCAACAGGGGAACAATCAGCCCCAGCATTTT
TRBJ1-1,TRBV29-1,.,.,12,CSAAATGIEAFF,TGCAGCGCCGCCGCGACGGGTATTGAAGCTTTCTTT
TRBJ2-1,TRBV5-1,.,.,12,CASSLSQYEQFF,TGCGCCAGCAGCCTCTCCCAGTATGAGCAGTTCTTC
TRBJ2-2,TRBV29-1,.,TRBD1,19,CSVGRTGARGSPNTGELFF,TGCAGCGTTGGCCGGACAGGGGCCCGGGGTAGCCCTAACACCGGGGAGCTGTTTTTT
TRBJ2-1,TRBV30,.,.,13,CAWSRGDLNEQFF,TGTGCCTGGAGTAGGGGGGATTTAAATGAGCAGTTCTTC
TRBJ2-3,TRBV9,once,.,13,CASNTGPTDTQYF,TGTGCCAGCAATACGGGGCCCACAGATACGCAGTATTTT
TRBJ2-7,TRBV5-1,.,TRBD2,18,CASSLAASGGSFSYEQYF,TGCGCCAGCAGCTTGGCCGCTAGCGGGGGGTCCTTCTCCTACGAGCAGTACTTC
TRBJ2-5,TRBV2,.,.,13,CASNPRVQETQYF,TGTGCCAGCAACCCCAGGGTACAAGAGACCCAGTACTTC
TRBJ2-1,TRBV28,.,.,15,CASTIHPSSYNEQFF,TGTGCCAGCACCATACACCCCAGCTCCTACAATGAGCAGTTCTTC
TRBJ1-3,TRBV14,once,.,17,CASSPRRGVPSGNTIYF,TGTGCCAGCAGCCCCCGCCGCGGGGTCCCCTCTGGAAACACCATATATTTT